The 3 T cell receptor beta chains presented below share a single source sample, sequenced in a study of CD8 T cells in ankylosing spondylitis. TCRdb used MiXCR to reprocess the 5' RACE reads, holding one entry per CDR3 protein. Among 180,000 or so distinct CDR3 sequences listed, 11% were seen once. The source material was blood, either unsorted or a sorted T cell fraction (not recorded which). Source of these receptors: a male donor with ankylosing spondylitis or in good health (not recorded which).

Here the CDR3 DNA reads TGCAGTGCTCTAGCGGGGGGTTACGAGCAGTACTTC. This encodes CSALAGGYEQYF. The chain employs TRBV20-1 and TRBJ2-7, with 11 bases that match TRBD2. V was clipped by 5 bases and J by 4 bases; unmatched bases: 1. Germline CDR1 and CDR2: DFQATT and SNEGSKA (reference sequence). CDR3 length equals 12 residues.

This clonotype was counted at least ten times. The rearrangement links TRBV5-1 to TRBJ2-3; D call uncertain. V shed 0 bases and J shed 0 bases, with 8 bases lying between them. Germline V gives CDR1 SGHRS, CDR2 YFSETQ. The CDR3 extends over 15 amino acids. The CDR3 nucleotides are TGCGCCAGCAGCTTGGATGTCGCCAGCACAGATACGCAGTATTTT. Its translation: CASSLDVASTDTQYF.

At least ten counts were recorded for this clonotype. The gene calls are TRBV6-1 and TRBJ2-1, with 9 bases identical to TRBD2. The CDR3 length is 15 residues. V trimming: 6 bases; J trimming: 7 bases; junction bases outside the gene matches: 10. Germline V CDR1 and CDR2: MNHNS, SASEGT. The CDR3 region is CASSPLRGRGNEQFF. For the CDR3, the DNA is TGTGCCAGCAGCCCCCTACGCGGGAGGGGAAATGAGCAGTTCTTC.